This T cell receptor beta chain was captured in a study of cytomegalovirus exposure and HLA in healthy donors. CDR1 and CDR2 (germline): KGHSH, LQKENI. The CDR3 loop spans 15 amino acids. V was clipped by 0 bases and J by 2 bases, with 10 bases between them. The PCR ran on 60 Vbeta and 13 Jbeta primers. The data were produced by immunoSEQ multiplex PCR, yet TCRdb's version contains in-frame clones alone and is incomplete. Found here are roughly 88,000 clones, over 75% of them singletons; the top ten hold around 5%. Sequenced input: PBMCs. J is TRBJ2-5 and V is TRBV18; D may be TRBD1 (5 bases). This receptor was identified in a man in his thirties or forties in good health and CMV-seropositive. In DNA, the CDR3 is TGTGCCAGCTCACCACCAGGGGCGACACAAGAGACCCAGTACTTC. This codes for CASSPPGATQETQYF.